One and the same sample provided the 32 T cell receptor beta chains below, sequenced in a study of T cell changes during pregnancy in multiple sclerosis. Sequenced by immunoSEQ multiplex PCR; TCRdb stores in-frame clones only, minus some. Here the sample spans about 98,000 clones, approximately 90% being singletons. Sequenced material: peripheral blood, taken after pregnancy. The receptor set was obtained from a female donor in good health, enrolled as a control in a pregnancy study.

This rearrangement joins TRBV2 to TRBJ2-1; 9 bases line up with TRBD2. The V segment lost 8 bases and the J segment 6 bases; nucleotides outside the gene matches: 11. Germline-derived CDR1 and CDR2 are SNHLY and FYNNEI. CDR3 length equals 15 residues. The CDR3 DNA follows: TGTGCCAGCTTAGGCGGGAGGGCGAGTCGCAATGAGCAGTTCTTC. It encodes CASLGGRASRNEQFF.

The rearrangement joins TRBV20-1 to TRBJ1-2, with D perhaps matching TRBD1 (5 bases). The germline CDR1 and CDR2 sequences are DFQATT and SNEGSKA (reference sequence). There are 11 residues in the CDR3. V was cut by 3 bases and J by 8 bases, with 10 bases left in between. This CDR3 reads CSASRASGYTF. DNA of the CDR3: TGCAGTGCTAGCAGGGCTTCGGGCTACACCTTC.

V is TRBV19 and J is TRBJ2-1, with 12 bases aligning to TRBD2. The CDR3 covers 14 residues. Germline CDR1 and CDR2: LNHDA and SQIVND (reference sequence). Trimming removed 6 bases from V and 5 bases from J; junction bases left unmatched: 2. The CDR3 sequence: CASRTSGGHNEQFF. The CDR3 bases are TGTGCCAGTAGGACTAGCGGGGGTCACAATGAGCAGTTCTTC.

V is TRBV19 and J is TRBJ1-5; 11 nucleotides match TRBD1. V lost 3 bases and J lost 1; bases outside the gene matches: 17. The CDR3 is 21 amino acids. Germline CDR1 and CDR2: LNHDA and SQIVND (reference sequence). In DNA, the CDR3 is TGTGCCAGTAGTATCTTTTTAGGGACAGGGGGGACGATCCGGAGCAATCAGCCCCAGCATTTT. Translating it yields CASSIFLGTGGTIRSNQPQHF.

J is TRBJ1-2 and V is TRBV2; unclear D gene. Germline CDR1 reads SNHLY; CDR2 reads FYNNEI. The length of the CDR3 is 13 residues. V dropped 7 bases and J dropped 0 bases, with 9 bases sitting between them. The CDR3 loop reads CASTAGTNYGYTF. Here the CDR3 DNA reads TGTGCCAGCACCGCAGGAACTAACTATGGCTACACCTTC.

The V and J genes are TRBV4-1 and TRBJ2-3, with D perhaps TRBD1 (6 bases). The CDR3 runs to 15 residues. V lost 5 bases and J lost 1, with 13 bases in between. Germline V lookup: CDR1 MGHRA, CDR2 YSYEKL. The CDR3 is CASSGRHRGTDTQYF. CDR3 in DNA: TGCGCCAGCAGCGGACGTCACAGGGGCACAGATACGCAGTATTTT.

CDR3: CASSPLAALGYEQYF. CDR3 nucleotides: TGTGCCAGCAGCCCCCTAGCGGCTCTGGGATACGAGCAGTACTTC. The chain joins TRBV14 to TRBJ2-7; 7 nucleotides line up with TRBD2. The germline gives CDR1 SGHDN, CDR2 FVKESK. The V gene end was trimmed by 4 bases and the J gene end by 4 bases; junction bases not matched to a gene: 10. There are 15 residues in the CDR3.

This clone came up once. The chain employs TRBV5-1 and TRBJ2-1; a possible D gene is TRBD2 (6 bases). The CDR3 spans 14 residues. Germline-derived CDR1 and CDR2 are SGHRS and YFSETQ. V was cut by 4 bases and J by 9 bases, with 17 bases left in between. The CDR3 loop is CASSLGTGSGEQFF. DNA for the CDR3: TGCGCCAGCAGCCTCGGGACTGGCTCTGGTGAGCAGTTCTTC.

The chain joins TRBV28 to TRBJ2-7; TRBD1 might be the D (6 bases). The CDR3 loop spans 12 amino acids. The V end lost 7 bases, the J end lost 4 bases, and 11 bases lay between the germline ends. Germline CDR1 and CDR2: MDHEN and SYDVKM. This CDR3 reads CASTKQGYEQYF. The DNA of the CDR3 is TGTGCCAGCACCAAACAGGGTTACGAGCAGTACTTC. Together with reference TRBV28 and TRBJ2-7, the CDR3 gives the full variable domain: DVKVTQSSRYLVKRTGEKVFLECVQDMDHENMFWYRQDPGLGLRLIYFSYDVKMKEKGDIPEGYSVSREKKERFSLILESASTNQTSMYLCASTKQGYEQYFGPGTRLTVT.

The chain recombines TRBV14 with TRBJ1-5; TRBD1 matches at 7 bases. The CDR3 covers 15 residues. V lost 3 bases to trimming and J lost 3 bases; unmatched junction nucleotides: 5. Per the germline V gene, CDR1 is SGHDN and CDR2 is FVKESK. The CDR3 DNA reads as TGTGCCAGCAGCCATATGGGACAGTCCAATCAGCCCCAGCATTTT. Encoded protein: CASSHMGQSNQPQHF.

This clone was observed once. For the CDR3, the DNA is TGTGCCATCACCGAAAAAGAAACAGCGGTGGGAACGGATGGCTACACCTTC. Translation gives CAITEKETAVGTDGYTF. The chain links TRBV10-3 to TRBJ1-2, with D unresolved. The ends were cut back, 7 bases at V and 6 bases at J, with 27 bases in the middle. This CDR3 has 17 amino acids. CDR1 ENHRY and CDR2 SYGVKD come from the germline V gene.

This clone was counted between two and nine times. J is TRBJ2-1 and V is TRBV6-1; 13 positions agree with TRBD2. Per germline, CDR1 MNHNS and CDR2 SASEGT. J was trimmed by 8 bases and V by 4 bases; bases with no gene match: 5. This CDR3 contains 15 residues. CDR3 in amino acids: CASSAELAGGDEQFF. The DNA of the CDR3 is TGTGCCAGCAGTGCCGAACTAGCGGGAGGGGATGAGCAGTTCTTC.

The chain couples TRBV9 to TRBJ2-3, with TRBD2 as a possible D gene (6 bases). The V gene lost 2 bases and the J gene lost 5 bases, with 18 bases spanning the gap. Germline CDR1 SGDLS, CDR2 YYNGEE. The CDR3 consists of 16 residues. CDR3 in amino acids: CASSVRLGVGLDTQYF. CDR3 nucleotides: TGTGCCAGCAGCGTTAGACTAGGGGTCGGTCTAGATACGCAGTATTTT.

The chain carries TRBV14 and TRBJ1-1; TRBD1 agrees at 7 bases. This CDR3 has 13 amino acids. The ends lost 0 bases at V and 7 bases at J; junction bases unmatched: 2. Germline assignment: CDR1 SGHDN and CDR2 FVKESK. The CDR3 region has the DNA TGTGCCAGCAGCCAAGACAGGGACAGTGAAGCTTTCTTT. Translated, it gives CASSQDRDSEAFF.

The chain combines TRBV6-1 with TRBJ2-7, with 7 bases that match TRBD2. The CDR3 is 15 residues long. The trim removed 4 bases at V and 2 bases at J, leaving 8 bases unmatched. Germline CDR1 reads MNHNS; CDR2 reads SASEGT. CDR3 residues: CASSGGGERTYEQYF. CDR3 sequence (DNA): TGTGCCAGCAGTGGGGGAGGGGAGAGGACCTACGAGCAGTACTTC.

The chain links TRBV5-1 to TRBJ1-4; D perhaps matches TRBD1 (5 bases). V lost 0 bases and J lost 8, with 11 bases in between. This CDR3 is built from 14 residues. From germline, CDR1 is SGHRS and CDR2 YFSETQ. DNA of the CDR3: TGCGCCAGCAGCTTGGAGGGGCTCGGGGAAAAACTGTTTTTT. Its translation is CASSLEGLGEKLFF.

The V gene is TRBV7-9, the J gene TRBJ2-5; TRBD2 might be the D (5 bases). The CDR3 runs to 14 residues. V was shortened by 1 base and J by 7 bases, with 13 bases between the two germline ends. Per germline, CDR1 SEHNR and CDR2 FQNEAQ (reference sequence). CDR3 loop: CASSLGAAAGTQYF. As DNA, the CDR3 is TGTGCCAGCAGCTTAGGTGCGGCGGCGGGGACCCAGTACTTC.

The CDR3 loop is CASRPTTGANTEAFF. CDR3 coding DNA: TGTGCCAGCAGACCGACGACAGGGGCGAACACTGAAGCTTTCTTT. The J gene is TRBJ1-1, the V gene TRBV5-6; TRBD1 matches 8 bases. Per the germline V gene, CDR1 is SGHDT and CDR2 is YYEEEE. The CDR3 totals 15 residues. V shed 5 bases and J 1 base; nucleotides not matched to a gene: 7.

This clone has only one observation. The CDR3 sequence is CASGRTSGVREQYF. The DNA for the CDR3 is TGTGCCAGCGGCCGGACTAGCGGGGTGAGGGAGCAGTACTTC. The chain recombines TRBV7-9 with TRBJ2-7; 12 bases line up with TRBD2. The V and J ends lost 8 bases and 7 bases, in that order; junction bases with no gene match: 9. CDR3 length: 14 residues. Germline V gene sequence: CDR1 SEHNR, CDR2 FQNEAQ (reference sequence).

The J gene is TRBJ1-3, the V gene TRBV19; D unclear. The ends were cut back, 9 bases at V and 0 bases at J, with 9 bases in the middle. Germline V gene data show CDR1 as LNHDA and CDR2 as SQIVND (reference sequence). The CDR3 is made up of 13 amino acids. CDR3 protein: CASERYSGNTIYF. DNA of the CDR3: TGTGCCAGCGAGAGGTACTCTGGAAACACCATATATTTT. The variable domain in full, completed from reference TRBV19 and TRBJ1-3, reads DGGITQSPKYLFRKEGQNVTLSCEQNLNHDAMYWYRQDPGQGLRLIYYSQIVNDFQKGDIAEGYSVSREKKESFPLTVTSAQKNPTAFYLCASERYSGNTIYFGEGSWLTVV.

This rearrangement joins TRBV5-6 to TRBJ1-1; D remains ambiguous. Trimming pared 4 bases from V and 1 base from J, leaving 11 bases between. The CDR3 sequence is 14 residues long. Germline values: CDR1 SGHDT, CDR2 YYEEEE. The CDR3 reads CASSRERGNTEAFF. As DNA, the CDR3 is TGTGCCAGCAGCCGGGAACGAGGGAACACTGAAGCTTTCTTT.

This clone was detected only once. The CDR3 protein is CASSLNWGLEYEQYF. CDR3 coding DNA: TGTGCCAGCAGCTTAAATTGGGGGCTCGAATACGAGCAGTACTTC. The chain is built from TRBV7-3 and TRBJ2-7, with a weak D call TRBD1 (6 bases). This CDR3 is built from 15 residues. Germline V lookup: CDR1 SGHTA, CDR2 FQGTGA. Trimming pared 1 base from V and 4 bases from J, leaving 14 bases between.

V and J are TRBV5-1 and TRBJ2-7; TRBD2 matches at 9 bases. In germline, CDR1 is SGHRS, CDR2 YFSETQ. CDR3 size: 16 residues. V shed 3 bases, J shed 6 bases, and the junction held 13 bases outside the gene matches. CDR3 in amino acids: CASSSSQAGGSSEQYF. DNA of the CDR3: TGCGCCAGCAGCTCCTCTCAAGCGGGGGGAAGCTCCGAGCAGTACTTC.

This chain links TRBV25-1 with TRBJ2-7, with 9 bases identical to TRBD2. Germline V gene sequence: CDR1 MGHDK, CDR2 SYGVNS. Trimming at V came to 1 base and at J to 5 bases, leaving 15 bases not matched to a gene. This CDR3 spans 18 amino acids. The CDR3, as DNA: TGTGCCAGCAGTGAATGGATAGCGGGAGCTCCCGTGATGGACGAGCAGTACTTC. It codes for CASSEWIAGAPVMDEQYF.

The chain carries TRBV7-8 and TRBJ2-7, with 9 bases that match TRBD1. Looked up from germline, CDR1 is SGHVS and CDR2 is FQNEAQ. The CDR3 is 15 residues long. Losses at the gene ends were 5 bases for V and 6 bases for J; bases not matched to a gene: 11. CDR3 protein: CASSPGGQGHREQYF. The CDR3 DNA reads as TGTGCCAGCAGCCCAGGGGGACAGGGTCATCGCGAGCAGTACTTC. The entire variable domain, with the rest obtained from reference TRBV7-8 and TRBJ2-7, is as follows: GAGVSQSPRYKVAKRGQDVALRCDPISGHVSLFWYQQALGQGPEFLTYFQNEAQLDKSGLPSDRFFAERPEGSVSTLKIQRTQQEDSAVYLCASSPGGQGHREQYFGPGTRLTVT.

This clone was seen a single time. The chain carries TRBV10-1 and TRBJ1-1, with a weak D call TRBD1 (6 bases). Trimming took 5 bases from V and 5 from J, leaving 6 bases between them. CDR1 is WNHNN, CDR2 SYGVQD, per germline (reference sequence). The CDR3 covers 11 residues. The CDR3 sequence: CASSQGTEAFF. In nucleotides, the CDR3 is TGCGCCAGCAGTCAGGGGACTGAAGCTTTCTTT.

The J gene is TRBJ2-3, the V gene TRBV12-5, with 7 positions matching TRBD2. Germline values: CDR1 LGHNT, CDR2 FRNRAP. CDR3 length: 14 residues. The V and J ends lost 3 bases and 6 bases, in that order; junction bases with no gene match: 6. CDR3 residues: CASGFGEGVDTQYF. The CDR3 region has the DNA TGTGCTAGTGGTTTTGGGGAGGGTGTCGATACGCAGTATTTT.

The J gene is TRBJ2-1, the V gene TRBV7-9, with D possibly being TRBD2 (6 bases). V was clipped by 6 bases and J by 6 bases, with 18 bases between them. CDR3 length: 15 amino acids. Germline-derived CDR1 and CDR2 are SEHNR and FQNEAQ (reference sequence). The CDR3 region has the DNA TGTGCCAGCAGGGTAGCGGCAGGAAAAGGCAATGAGCAGTTCTTC. Protein product: CASRVAAGKGNEQFF.

This sequence joins TRBV28 and TRBJ2-5, with 9 bases lining up with TRBD2. The CDR3 length is 16 residues. Germline loops: CDR1 MDHEN, CDR2 SYDVKM. Unmatched junction bases numbered 11, after V lost 6 bases and J lost 3 bases. The CDR3 sequence: CASSPPASGTEETQYF. CDR3 nucleotides: TGTGCCAGCAGCCCCCCGGCTAGCGGGACCGAAGAGACCCAGTACTTC.

V usage is TRBV10-1 and J usage is TRBJ2-1; a possible D gene is TRBD2 (7 bases). The CDR3 runs to 15 residues. V was trimmed by 4 bases and J by 0 bases, leaving 10 bases between them. The germline gives CDR1 WNHNN, CDR2 SYGVQD (reference sequence). CDR3 in DNA: TGCGCCAGCAGTGCGGCGGGGGCCTCCTACAATGAGCAGTTCTTC. It codes for CASSAAGASYNEQFF.

This chain joins TRBV2 and TRBJ1-5; 11 positions match TRBD1. This CDR3 contains 14 residues. Germline assignment: CDR1 SNHLY and CDR2 FYNNEI. With 6 bases clipped from V and 7 bases from J, the junction kept 5 bases outside the gene matches. The CDR3 loop is CASRGTGGLQPQHF. For the CDR3, the DNA is TGTGCCAGCAGGGGGACAGGGGGTCTCCAGCCCCAGCATTTT.

This clone was counted once. This chain joins TRBV2 and TRBJ2-5; TRBD1 might be the D (6 bases). This CDR3 comprises 11 residues. V was cut by 7 bases and J by 9 bases, with 12 bases left in between. Germline CDR1 and CDR2: SNHLY and FYNNEI. The CDR3 is CASTGAAAQYF. The CDR3 nucleotides are TGTGCCAGCACAGGGGCGGCGGCCCAGTACTTC.